The rows below give T cell receptor beta chains drawn from one sample of a study of shared clonotypes between healthy human individuals. The repertoire was sequenced with immunoSEQ multiplex PCR; TCRdb's copy has only in-frame clones and lacks some. This table holds under 2,000,000 clones, about 95% found once. Specimen: naive CD8+ T cells sorted from blood. The receptors were sampled from a man in his late teens or twenties in good health. The conserved cysteine and the conserved F or W are not part of the CDR3 here. The D gene is left open where the match is weak.

>-|TRBJ1-4|TRBV14
ASSQDGGLVGPIGEKLF
>-|TRBJ1-2|TRBV2
ASSEVLNYGYT
>TRBD1|TRBJ2-7|TRBV4-1
ASSQDPRQGYEQY
>TRBD1|TRBJ1-2|TRBV9
ASSPTQGADGYT
>-|TRBJ1-1|TRBV28
ASQQLPNTEAF
>-|TRBJ2-2|TRBV19
ASADSLPNTGELF
>TRBD2|TRBJ2-2|TRBV7-8
ASSLDPGGANTGELF
>-|TRBJ2-1|TRBV7-9
ASSLVGAYNEQF
>-|TRBJ2-7|TRBV10-2
ASSPGSAYEQY
>-|TRBJ2-7|TRBV6-6
ASSWDPTDEQY
>TRBD2|TRBJ2-7|TRBV5-4
ASSLVPREGEQY
>TRBD2|TRBJ2-7|TRBV18
ASSPGRAVNEQY
>-|TRBJ1-6|TRBV5-6
ASSTPEGNSPLH
>-|TRBJ2-7|TRBV7-9
ASSVEVTYEQY
>-|TRBJ1-5|TRBV19
ASSMNGQPQH
>-|TRBJ2-7|TRBV19
ASSIDQQGPYEQY
>TRBD1|TRBJ1-2|TRBV7-9
ASSQTGGYIYGYT
>-|TRBJ1-5|TRBV10-3
AISEGDKYSNQPQH
>TRBD2|TRBJ2-5|TRBV25-1
ASSWTSSETQY
>TRBD2|TRBJ2-5|TRBV29-1
SVELLAGVETQY
>TRBD2|TRBJ2-7|TRBV7-9
AVGLAATYEQY
>-|TRBJ2-3|TRBV29-1
SLRSAGQPTDTQY
>TRBD2|TRBJ2-7|TRBV27
ASSLTPGLAPYEQY
>TRBD2|TRBJ2-7|TRBV6-4
ASILSKRGALDSYEQY
>TRBD1|TRBJ2-7|TRBV13
ASSSRDSPYEQY
>TRBD2|TRBJ2-2|TRBV7-8
ASSLSLAGGPGTGELF
>TRBD2|TRBJ2-7|TRBV5-4
ASSSSLAGVAYEQY
>TRBD1|TRBJ1-5|TRBV5-6
ASSSGTVTSSNQPQH
>-|TRBJ2-1|TRBV9
ASSVEGSAYNEQF
>-|TRBJ2-1|TRBV9
ASSVEIGSAYNEQF
>TRBD2|TRBJ2-5|TRBV15
ATSGVGGLETQY
>-|TRBJ1-1|TRBV9
ASSGNRVHSDTEAF
>TRBD1|TRBJ2-7|TRBV5-1
ASSLDRGWDEQY
>-|TRBJ1-2|TRBV29-1
SVGTVYGYT
>TRBD1|TRBJ2-7|TRBV7-3
ASSLDRAPMYEQY
>TRBD1|TRBJ2-7|TRBV2
ASSVSRGQDPSYEQY
>TRBD1|TRBJ2-7|TRBV5-1
ASTTDRSLGYEQY
>-|TRBJ2-3|TRBV19
ASSGWTDRTDTQY
>-|TRBJ1-4|TRBV4-3
ASSPRRGVTNEKLF
>-|TRBJ2-4|TRBV27
ASSLYKGNDQY
>-|TRBJ2-6|TRBV5-1
ASSPGFSGSGANVLT
>-|TRBJ1-4|TRBV4-3
ASSQEGQGKEKLF
>-|TRBJ2-7|TRBV5-4
ASSSDRDVYEQY
>TRBD2|TRBJ2-5|TRBV9
ASSVGNGGETQY